The present entry profiles one TCR beta chain with its context. Its cognate antigen is unknown. The V gene's germline CDR1 is MNHEY and CDR2 SVGAGI. The V segment lost 6 bases and the J segment 1 base; nucleotides outside the gene matches: 9. The CDR3 length is 15 residues. This entry comes from a study of cytomegalovirus exposure and HLA in healthy donors. The donors were part of the approximately 120-subject validation cohort, which stood apart from the 666-subject first cohort. Broader study findings: Per published reports, the classifier diagnosed cytomegalovirus status with high specificity and sensitivity. Confirmation was obtained in vitro that a few CMV-associated chains are specific for CMV antigens.

Clones were sequenced by immunoSEQ multiplex PCR, and TCRdb holds only the in-frame ones, with some missing. The sample records more than 110,000 clones, approximately 84% being singletons. The rearrangement uses TRBV6-5 and TRBJ2-7; 7 bases match TRBD1. This sequence originates from a woman under 40 in good health and CMV-seronegative. Sequencing was carried out using PBMCs. The CDR3 DNA follows: TGTGCCAGCAGCCCCTCTGGACAGGCGTCCTACGAGCAGTACTTC. Translation gives CASSPSGQASYEQYF.